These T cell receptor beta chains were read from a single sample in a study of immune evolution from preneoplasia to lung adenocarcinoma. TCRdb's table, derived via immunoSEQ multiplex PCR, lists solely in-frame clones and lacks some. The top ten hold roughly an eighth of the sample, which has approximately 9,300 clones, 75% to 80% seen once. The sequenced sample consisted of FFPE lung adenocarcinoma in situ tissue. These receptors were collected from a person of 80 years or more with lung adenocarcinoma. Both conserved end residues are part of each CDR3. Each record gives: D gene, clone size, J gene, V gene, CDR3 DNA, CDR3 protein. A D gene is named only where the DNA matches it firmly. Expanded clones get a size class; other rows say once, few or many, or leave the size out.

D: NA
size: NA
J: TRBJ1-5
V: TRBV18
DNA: TGTGCCAGCTCACCGGCGGGGAATAGGCCCCAGCATTTT
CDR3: CASSPAGNRPQHF

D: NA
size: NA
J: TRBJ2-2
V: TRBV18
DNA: TGTGCCAGCTCAAGTCTACAGGGGAACACCGGGGAGCTGTTTTTT
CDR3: CASSSLQGNTGELFF

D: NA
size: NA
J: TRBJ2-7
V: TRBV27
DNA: TGTGCCAGCAGTTTCCCAGGCTACGAGCAGTACTTC
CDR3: CASSFPGYEQYF

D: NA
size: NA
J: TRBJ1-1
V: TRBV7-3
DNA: TGTGCCAGCAGCTTAGAACGGAACACTGAAGCTTTCTTT
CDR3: CASSLERNTEAFF

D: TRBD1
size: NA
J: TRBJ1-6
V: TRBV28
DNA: TGTGCCAGCAGTCTCCAAGAGGGGGCCGACTATAATTCACCCCTCCACTTT
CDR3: CASSLQEGADYNSPLHF

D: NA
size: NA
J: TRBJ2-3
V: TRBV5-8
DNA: TGTGCCAGCAGCTTGGAGAATACGCAGTATTTT
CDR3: CASSLENTQYF

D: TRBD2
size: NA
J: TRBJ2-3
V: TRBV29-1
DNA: TGCAGCGTTGAAAGGGGACTGGGCGGGGGAACAGATACGCAGTATTTT
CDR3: CSVERGLGGGTDTQYF

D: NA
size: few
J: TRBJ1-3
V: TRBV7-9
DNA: TGTGCCAGCAGCAAGACCGACTCTGGAAACACCATATATTTT
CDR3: CASSKTDSGNTIYF

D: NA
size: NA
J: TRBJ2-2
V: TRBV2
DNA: TGTGCCAGCAGTGAAGTGGACACCGGGGAGCTGTTTTTT
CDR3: CASSEVDTGELFF

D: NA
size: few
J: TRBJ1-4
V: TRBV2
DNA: TGTGCCAGCACCCAAGAAACAGGGAATGAAAAACTGTTTTTT
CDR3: CASTQETGNEKLFF

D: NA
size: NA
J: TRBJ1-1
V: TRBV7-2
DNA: TGTGCCAGCAGCTTAGTTGGGAACACAAACACTGAAGCTTTCTTT
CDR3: CASSLVGNTNTEAFF

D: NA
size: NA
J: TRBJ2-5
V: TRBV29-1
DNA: TGCAGCGTTTCCGTCAGCGTTCAAGAGACCCAGTACTTC
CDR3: CSVSVSVQETQYF

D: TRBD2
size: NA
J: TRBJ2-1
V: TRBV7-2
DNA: TGTGCCAGCAGCTTCGGTAGCGGGGGCCACTACAATGAGCAGTTCTTC
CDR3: CASSFGSGGHYNEQFF

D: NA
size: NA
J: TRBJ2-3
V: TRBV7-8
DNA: TGTGCCAGCAGCACCCAGGGGCCAGATACGCAGTATTTT
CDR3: CASSTQGPDTQYF

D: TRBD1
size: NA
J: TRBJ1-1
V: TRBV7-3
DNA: TGTGCCAGCAGTTGGGACAGAGGTCGCCAGGCTTTCTTT
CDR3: CASSWDRGRQAFF

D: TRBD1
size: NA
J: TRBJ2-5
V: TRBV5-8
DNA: TGTGCCAGCAGCCGGGGACAGAACCAAGAGACCCAGTACTTC
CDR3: CASSRGQNQETQYF

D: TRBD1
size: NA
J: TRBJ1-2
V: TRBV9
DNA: TGTGCCAGCAGCGCCGAGTTTGGGACAGGGCGAGGGGACTATGGCTACACCTTC
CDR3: CASSAEFGTGRGDYGYTF

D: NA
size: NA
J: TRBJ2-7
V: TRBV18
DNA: TGTGCCAGCTCACCACTTCCGGCCTCCGAGCAGTACTTC
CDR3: CASSPLPASEQYF

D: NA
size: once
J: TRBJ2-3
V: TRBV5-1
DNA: TGCGCCAGCAGCGTATCCGGGACTAGCACAGATACGCAGTATTTT
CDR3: CASSVSGTSTDTQYF

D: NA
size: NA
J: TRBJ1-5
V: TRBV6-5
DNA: TGTGCCAGCAGTTTAAAGGCAGGCAATCAGCCCCAGCATTTT
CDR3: CASSLKAGNQPQHF